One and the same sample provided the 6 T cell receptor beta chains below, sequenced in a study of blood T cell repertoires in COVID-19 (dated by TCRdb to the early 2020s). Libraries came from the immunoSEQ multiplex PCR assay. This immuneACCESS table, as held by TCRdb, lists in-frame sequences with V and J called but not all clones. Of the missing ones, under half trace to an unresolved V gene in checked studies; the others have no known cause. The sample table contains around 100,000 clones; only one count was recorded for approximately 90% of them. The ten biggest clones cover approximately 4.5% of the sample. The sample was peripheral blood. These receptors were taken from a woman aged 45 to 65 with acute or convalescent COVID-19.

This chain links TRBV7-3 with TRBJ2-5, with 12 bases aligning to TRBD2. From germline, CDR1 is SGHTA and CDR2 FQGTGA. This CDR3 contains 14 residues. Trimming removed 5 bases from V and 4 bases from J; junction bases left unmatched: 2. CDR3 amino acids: CASSPTSGGETQYF. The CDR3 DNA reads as TGTGCCAGCAGCCCGACTAGCGGGGGAGAGACCCAGTACTTC. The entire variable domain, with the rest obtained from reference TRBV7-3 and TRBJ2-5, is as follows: GAGVSQTPSNKVTEKGKYVELRCDPISGHTALYWYRQSLGQGPEFLIYFQGTGAADDSGLPNDRFFAVRPEGSVSTLKIQRTERGDSAVYLCASSPTSGGETQYFGPGTRLLVL.

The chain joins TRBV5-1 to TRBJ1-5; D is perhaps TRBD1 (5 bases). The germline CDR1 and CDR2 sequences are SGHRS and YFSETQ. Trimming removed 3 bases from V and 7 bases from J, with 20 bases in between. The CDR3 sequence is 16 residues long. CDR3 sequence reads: CASSSSQGKERQPQHF. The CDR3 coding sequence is TGCGCCAGCAGCTCCAGTCAGGGTAAAGAACGCCAGCCCCAGCATTTT.

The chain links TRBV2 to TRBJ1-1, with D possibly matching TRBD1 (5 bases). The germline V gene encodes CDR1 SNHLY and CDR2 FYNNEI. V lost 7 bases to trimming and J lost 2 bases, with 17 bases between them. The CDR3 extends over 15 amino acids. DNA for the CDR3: TGTGCCAGCATTGACTCGGACACCCTTAACACTGAAGCTTTCTTT. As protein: CASIDSDTLNTEAFF.

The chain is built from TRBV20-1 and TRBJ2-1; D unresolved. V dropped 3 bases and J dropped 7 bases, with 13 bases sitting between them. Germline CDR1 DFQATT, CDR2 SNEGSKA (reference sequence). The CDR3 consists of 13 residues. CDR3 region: CSASRLGRNEQFF. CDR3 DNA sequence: TGCAGTGCTAGTAGGCTAGGCCGAAATGAGCAGTTCTTC.

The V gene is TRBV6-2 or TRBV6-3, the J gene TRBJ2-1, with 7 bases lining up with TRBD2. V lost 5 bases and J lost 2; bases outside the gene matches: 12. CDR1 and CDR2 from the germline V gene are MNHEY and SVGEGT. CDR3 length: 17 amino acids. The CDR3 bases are TGTGCCAGCAGTCTCAGAGCGGGAATTGAGGCCTACAATGAGCAGTTCTTC. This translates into CASSLRAGIEAYNEQFF.

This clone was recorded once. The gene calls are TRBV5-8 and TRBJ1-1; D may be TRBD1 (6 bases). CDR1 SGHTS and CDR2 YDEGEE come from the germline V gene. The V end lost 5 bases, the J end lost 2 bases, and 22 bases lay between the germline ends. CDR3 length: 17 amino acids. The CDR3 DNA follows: TGTGCCAGCAGAAATTGGTATCGACAGGACTTAAACACTGAAGCTTTCTTT. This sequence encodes CASRNWYRQDLNTEAFF.